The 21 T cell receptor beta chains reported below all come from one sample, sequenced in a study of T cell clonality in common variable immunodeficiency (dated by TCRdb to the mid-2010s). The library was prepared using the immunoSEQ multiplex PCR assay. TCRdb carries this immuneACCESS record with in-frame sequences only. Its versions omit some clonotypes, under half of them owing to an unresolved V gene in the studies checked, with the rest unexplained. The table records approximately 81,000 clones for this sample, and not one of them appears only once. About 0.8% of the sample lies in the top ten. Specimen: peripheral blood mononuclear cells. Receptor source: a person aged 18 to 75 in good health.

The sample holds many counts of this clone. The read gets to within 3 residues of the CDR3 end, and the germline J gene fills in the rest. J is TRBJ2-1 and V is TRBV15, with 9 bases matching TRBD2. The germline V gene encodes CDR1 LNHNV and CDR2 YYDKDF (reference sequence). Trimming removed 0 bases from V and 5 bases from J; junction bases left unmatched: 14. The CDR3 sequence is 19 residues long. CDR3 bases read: TGTGCCACCAGCAGAGATGGGAGCCCCCGTAGCGGGAGCCACAATGAG. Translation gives CATSRDGSPRSGSHNE. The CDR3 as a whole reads CATSRDGSPRSGSHNEQFF. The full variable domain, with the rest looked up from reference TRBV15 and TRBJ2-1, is DAMVIQNPRYQVTQFGKPVTLSCSQTLNHNVMYWYQQKSSQAPKLLFHYYDKDFNNEADTPDNFQSRRPNTSFCFLDIRSPGLGDTAMYLCATSRDGSPRSGSHNEQFFGPGTRLTVL.

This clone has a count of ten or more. CDR3 in amino acids: CSVEPTGPTYNEQFF. The CDR3 bases that were read are TGCAGCGTTGAACCCACAGGGCCCACCTACAATGAG. The J gene is TRBJ2-1, the V gene TRBV29-1, with D perhaps matching TRBD1 (6 bases). The read stops 3 residues short of the end of the CDR3; the missing end is completed from the germline J gene. Germline V gene sequence: CDR1 SQVTM, CDR2 ANQGSEA. The CDR3 totals 15 residues. Trimming pared 2 bases from V and 2 bases from J, leaving 13 bases between.

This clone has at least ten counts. The CDR3 reads CASSEGLPYEQYF. Incomplete CDR3 DNA: TGTGCCAGCAGTGAAGGACTTCCCTACGAG. The rearrangement uses TRBV6-1 and TRBJ2-7; no clear D gene. The read halts 3 residues ahead of the CDR3 end, with the missing end drawn from the germline J gene. This CDR3 region has 13 residues. CDR1 is MNHNS, CDR2 SASEGT, per germline. Trimming took 1 base from V and 2 from J, leaving 6 bases between them.

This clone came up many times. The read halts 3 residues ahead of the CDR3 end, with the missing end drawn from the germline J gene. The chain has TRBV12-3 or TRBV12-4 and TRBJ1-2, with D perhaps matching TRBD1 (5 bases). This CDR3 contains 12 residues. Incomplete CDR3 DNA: TGTGCCAGCAGCCAATCAGGGTTAGGC. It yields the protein CASSQSGLG. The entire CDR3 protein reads CASSQSGLGYTF.

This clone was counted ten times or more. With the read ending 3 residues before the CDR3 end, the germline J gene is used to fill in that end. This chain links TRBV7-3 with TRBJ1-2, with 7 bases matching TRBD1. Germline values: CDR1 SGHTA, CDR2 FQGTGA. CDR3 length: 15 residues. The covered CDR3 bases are TGTGCCAGCAGCCCTTCGACAGGGACCCATCACGAC. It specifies CASSPSTGTHHD. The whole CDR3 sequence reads CASSPSTGTHHDYTF.

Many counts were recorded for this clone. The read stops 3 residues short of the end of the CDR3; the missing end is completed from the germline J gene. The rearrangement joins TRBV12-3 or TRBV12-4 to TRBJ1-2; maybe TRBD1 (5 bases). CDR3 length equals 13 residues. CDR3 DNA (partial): TGTGCCAGCATCCCCCAGGGCCTATGGGGC. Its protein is CASIPQGLWG. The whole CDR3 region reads CASIPQGLWGYTF.

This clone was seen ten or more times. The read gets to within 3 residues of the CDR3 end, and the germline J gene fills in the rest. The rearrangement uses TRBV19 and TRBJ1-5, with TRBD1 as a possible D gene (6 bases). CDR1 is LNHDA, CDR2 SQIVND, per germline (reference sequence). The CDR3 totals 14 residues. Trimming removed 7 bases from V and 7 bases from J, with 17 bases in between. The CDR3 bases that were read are TGTGCCAGTAAGCTCGGGGGGGGCGTACAGCCC. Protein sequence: CASKLGGGVQP. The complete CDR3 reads CASKLGGGVQPQHF.

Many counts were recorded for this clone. CDR3 DNA, as far as it was read: TGTGCCAGCAGTTCGGGACTAGCGGGAGGGTCATATGCATACGAG. Translation: CASSSGLAGGSYAYE. The whole CDR3 protein is CASSSGLAGGSYAYEQYF. The rearrangement joins TRBV28 to TRBJ2-7; 16 bases match TRBD2. The CDR3 extends 3 residues past the end of the read, so its final part is completed from the germline J gene. V was pared by 4 bases and J by 4 bases, with 10 bases of the junction left unmatched. Germline lookup yields CDR1 MDHEN and CDR2 SYDVKM. The CDR3 runs to 18 residues.

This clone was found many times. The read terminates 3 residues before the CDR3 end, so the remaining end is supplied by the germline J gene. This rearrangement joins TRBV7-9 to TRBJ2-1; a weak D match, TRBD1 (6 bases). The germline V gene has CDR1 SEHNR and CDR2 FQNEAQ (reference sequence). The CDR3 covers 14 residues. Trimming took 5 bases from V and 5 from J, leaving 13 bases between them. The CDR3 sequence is CASSRPGQNNEQFF. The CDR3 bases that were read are TGTGCCAGCAGCCGCCCCGGACAGAACAATGAG.

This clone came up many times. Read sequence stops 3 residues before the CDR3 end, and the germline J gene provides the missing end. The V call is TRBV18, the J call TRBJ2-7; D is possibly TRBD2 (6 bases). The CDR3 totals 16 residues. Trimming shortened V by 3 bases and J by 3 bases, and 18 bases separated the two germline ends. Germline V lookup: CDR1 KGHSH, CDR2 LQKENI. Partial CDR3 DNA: TGTGCCAGCTCACCTTTACCCGGGACTTCCCGCTACGAG. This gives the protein CASSPLPGTSRYE. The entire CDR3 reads CASSPLPGTSRYEQYF.

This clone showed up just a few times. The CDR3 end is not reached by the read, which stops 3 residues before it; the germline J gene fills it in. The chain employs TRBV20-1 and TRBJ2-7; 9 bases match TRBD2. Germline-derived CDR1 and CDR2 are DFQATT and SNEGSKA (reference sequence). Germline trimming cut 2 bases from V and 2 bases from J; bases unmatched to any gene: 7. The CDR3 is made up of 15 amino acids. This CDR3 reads CSARRREGFTYEQYF. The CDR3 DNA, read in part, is TGCAGTGCTAGAAGGCGGGAGGGCTTCACCTACGAG.

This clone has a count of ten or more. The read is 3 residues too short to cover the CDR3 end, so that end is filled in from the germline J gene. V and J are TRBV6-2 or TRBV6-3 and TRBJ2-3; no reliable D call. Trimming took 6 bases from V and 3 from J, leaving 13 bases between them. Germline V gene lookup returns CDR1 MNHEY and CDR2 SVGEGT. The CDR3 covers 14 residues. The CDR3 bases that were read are TGTGCCAGCAGCCCACTATCCGTTACAGATACG. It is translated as CASSPLSVTDT. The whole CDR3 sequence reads CASSPLSVTDTQYF.

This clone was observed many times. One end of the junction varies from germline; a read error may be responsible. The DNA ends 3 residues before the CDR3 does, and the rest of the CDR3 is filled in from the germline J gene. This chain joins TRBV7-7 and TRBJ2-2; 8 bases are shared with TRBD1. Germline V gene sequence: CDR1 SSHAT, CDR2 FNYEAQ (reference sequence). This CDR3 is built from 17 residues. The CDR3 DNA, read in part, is TGTGCTAGCAGCTTAAGTGGGACAGGTTTAAACACCGGGGAG. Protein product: CASSLSGTGLNTGE. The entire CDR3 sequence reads CASSLSGTGLNTGELFF.

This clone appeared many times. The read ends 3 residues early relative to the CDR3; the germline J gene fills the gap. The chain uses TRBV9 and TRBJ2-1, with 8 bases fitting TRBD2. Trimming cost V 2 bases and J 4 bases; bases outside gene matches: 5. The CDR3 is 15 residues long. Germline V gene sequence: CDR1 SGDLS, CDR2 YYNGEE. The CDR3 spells CASSVRTSGYNEQFF. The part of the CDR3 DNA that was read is TGTGCCAGCAGCGTGCGAACTAGCGGTTACAATGAG.

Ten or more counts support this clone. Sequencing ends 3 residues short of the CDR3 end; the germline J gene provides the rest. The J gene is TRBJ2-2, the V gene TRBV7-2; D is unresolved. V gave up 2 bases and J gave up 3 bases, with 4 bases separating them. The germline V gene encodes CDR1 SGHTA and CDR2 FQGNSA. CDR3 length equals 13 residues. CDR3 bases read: TGTGCCAGCAGCTTAAGGTACACCGGGGAG. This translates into CASSLRYTGE. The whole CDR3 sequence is CASSLRYTGELFF.

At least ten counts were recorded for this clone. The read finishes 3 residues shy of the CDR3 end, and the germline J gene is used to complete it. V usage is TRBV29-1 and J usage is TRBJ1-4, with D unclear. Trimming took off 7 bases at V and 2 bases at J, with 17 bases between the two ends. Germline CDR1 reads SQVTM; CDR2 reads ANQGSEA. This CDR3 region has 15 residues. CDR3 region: CSATRAVSTNEKLFF. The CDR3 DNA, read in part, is TGCAGCGCGACGCGGGCCGTGAGTACTAATGAAAAA.

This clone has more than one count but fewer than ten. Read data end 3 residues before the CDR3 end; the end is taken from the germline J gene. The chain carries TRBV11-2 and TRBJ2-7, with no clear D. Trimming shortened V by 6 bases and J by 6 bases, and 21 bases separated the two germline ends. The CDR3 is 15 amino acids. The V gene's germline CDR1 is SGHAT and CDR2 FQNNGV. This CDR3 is CASSQERVAGLEQYF. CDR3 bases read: TGTGCCAGCAGTCAGGAACGAGTGGCAGGCCTCGAG.

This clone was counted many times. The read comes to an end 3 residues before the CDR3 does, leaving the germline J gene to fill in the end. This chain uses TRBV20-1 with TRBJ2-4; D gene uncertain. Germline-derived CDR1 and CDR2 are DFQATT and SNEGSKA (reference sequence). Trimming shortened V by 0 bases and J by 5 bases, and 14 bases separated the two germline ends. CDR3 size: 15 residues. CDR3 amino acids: CSARDGLTVQNIQYF. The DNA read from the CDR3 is TGCAGTGCTAGAGATGGATTGACTGTGCAAAACATT.

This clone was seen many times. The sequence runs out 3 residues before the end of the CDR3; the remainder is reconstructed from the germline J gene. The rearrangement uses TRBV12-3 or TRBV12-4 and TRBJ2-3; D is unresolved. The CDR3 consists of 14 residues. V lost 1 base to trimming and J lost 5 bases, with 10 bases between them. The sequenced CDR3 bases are TGTGCCAGCAGTTTAGTTGTGTCGGTAGATACG. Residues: CASSLVVSVDT. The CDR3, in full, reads CASSLVVSVDTQYF.

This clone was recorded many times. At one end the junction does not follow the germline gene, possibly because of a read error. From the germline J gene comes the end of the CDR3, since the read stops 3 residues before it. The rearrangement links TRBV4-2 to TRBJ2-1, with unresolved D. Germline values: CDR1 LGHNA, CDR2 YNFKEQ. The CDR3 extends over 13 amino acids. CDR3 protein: CASSQGLATEQFF. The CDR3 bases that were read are TGCGCCAGCAGCCAAGGGTTGGCAACTGAG.

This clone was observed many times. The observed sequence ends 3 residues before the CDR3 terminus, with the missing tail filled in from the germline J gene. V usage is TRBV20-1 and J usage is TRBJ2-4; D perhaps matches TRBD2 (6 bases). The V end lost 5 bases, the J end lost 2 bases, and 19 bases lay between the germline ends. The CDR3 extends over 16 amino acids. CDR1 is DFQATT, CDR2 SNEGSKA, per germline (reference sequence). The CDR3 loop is CSAFNAGLNTKNIQYF. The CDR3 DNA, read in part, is TGCAGTGCTTTTAATGCGGGGCTAAACACCAAAAACATT.